The T cell receptor (beta chain) under discussion was sequenced for a study of T cell repertoires in cytomegalovirus infection. Study-level background: Recently identified HLA-C-restricted CMV epitopes were among the peptides used. Study results and caveats: HLA-C-restricted CMV-specific TCR beta clonotypes prevailed in the ex vivo response.

Regarding this clonotype: Antigen specificity is unknown.

Each CDR3 protein is one row after TCRdb ran MiXCR on the reads. In the table there are roughly 860,000 distinct CDR3 sequences, less than 35% of which are singletons. Germline CDR1 is PRHDT and CDR2 is FYEKMQ (reference sequence). The CDR3 is 13 amino acids. V dropped 2 bases and J dropped 9 bases, with 11 bases sitting between them. The receptor was derived from a human donor in good health (CMV status not recorded). Some clones in this sample may be carry-over from other donors' samples. This specimen consisted of cultured CD8+ T cells from PBMCs, obtained from culture after CMV antigen stimulation. The chain joins TRBV13 to TRBJ2-1; unclear D gene. The CDR3 nucleotides are TGTGCCAGCAGCTTACCGGGTATACTTGAGCAGTTCTTC. Translated, it gives CASSLPGILEQFF.